This TCR beta chain was identified in a study of technical replicates of blood from a handful of donors. Repertoires were generated with immunoSEQ multiplex PCR, while TCRdb's copy carries only in-frame clones and drops some. This sample yields 95,000 to 100,000 clones, of which around 96% are seen a single time; 0.21% belongs to the top ten. Germline assignment: CDR1 MGHRA and CDR2 YSYEKL. The CDR3 extends over 13 amino acids. After removal of 6 bases from V and 2 bases from J, the junction contained 2 bases not matched to a gene. The chain has TRBV4-1 and TRBJ1-2; 8 bases are shared with TRBD1. The sequence derives from a human donor in good health. Material: T cells isolated from PBMCs. The CDR3 loop is CASRDRENYGYTF. In DNA, the CDR3 is TGCGCCAGCAGGGACAGGGAGAACTATGGCTACACCTTC.